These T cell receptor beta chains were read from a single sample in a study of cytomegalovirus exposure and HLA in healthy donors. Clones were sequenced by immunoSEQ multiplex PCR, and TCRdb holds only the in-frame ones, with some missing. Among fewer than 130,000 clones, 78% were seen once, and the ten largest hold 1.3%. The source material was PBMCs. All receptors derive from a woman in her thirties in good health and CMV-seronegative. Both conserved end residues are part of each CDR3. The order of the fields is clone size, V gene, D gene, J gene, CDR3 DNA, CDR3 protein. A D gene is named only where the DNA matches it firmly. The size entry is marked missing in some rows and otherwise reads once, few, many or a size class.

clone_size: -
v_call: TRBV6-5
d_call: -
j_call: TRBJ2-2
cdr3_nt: TGTGCCAGCAGTTTGACCGGGAACGCCGGGGAGCTGTTTTTT
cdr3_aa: CASSLTGNAGELFF

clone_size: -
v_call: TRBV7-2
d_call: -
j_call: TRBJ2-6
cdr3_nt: TGTGCCAGCAGCTTAGGTGTCAGGGTCTCTGGGGCCAACGTCCTGACTTTC
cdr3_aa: CASSLGVRVSGANVLTF

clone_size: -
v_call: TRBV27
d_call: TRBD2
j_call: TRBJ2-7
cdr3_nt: TGTGCCAGCAGTGTACTAGCGGGAGTGCACGAGCAGTACTTC
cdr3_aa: CASSVLAGVHEQYF

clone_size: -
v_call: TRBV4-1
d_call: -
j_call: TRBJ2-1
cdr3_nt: TGCGCCAGCAGCCAACTTTCTAGTTTCAATGAGCAGTTCTTC
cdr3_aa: CASSQLSSFNEQFF

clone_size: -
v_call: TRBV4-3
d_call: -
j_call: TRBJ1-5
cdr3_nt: TGCGCCAGCAGCCAAGATACCAGGGCAACCCAGCCCCAGCATTTT
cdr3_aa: CASSQDTRATQPQHF

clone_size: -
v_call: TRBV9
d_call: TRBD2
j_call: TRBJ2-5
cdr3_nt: TGTGCCAGCAGCCGGACTAGCAGGGAGACCCAGTACTTC
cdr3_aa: CASSRTSRETQYF

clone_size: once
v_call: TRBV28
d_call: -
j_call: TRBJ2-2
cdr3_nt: TGTGCCAGCAGTTACAGGGTAACCGGGGAGCTGTTTTTT
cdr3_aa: CASSYRVTGELFF

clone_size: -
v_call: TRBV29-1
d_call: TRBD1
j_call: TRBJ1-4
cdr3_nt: TGCAGCGTTGAAGAGTTGGGACAGACTAATGAAAAACTGTTTTTT
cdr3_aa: CSVEELGQTNEKLFF

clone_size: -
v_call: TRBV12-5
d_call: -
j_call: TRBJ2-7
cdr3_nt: TGTGCTAGTGCTAAATCCTCGACAACTTCCTCCTACGAGCAGTACTTC
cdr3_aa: CASAKSSTTSSYEQYF

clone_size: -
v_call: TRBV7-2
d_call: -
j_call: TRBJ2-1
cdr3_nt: TGTGCCAGCACTGGGGGCAGGGAATACAATGAGCAGTTCTTC
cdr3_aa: CASTGGREYNEQFF

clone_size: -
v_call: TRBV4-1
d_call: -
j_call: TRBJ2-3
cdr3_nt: TGCGCCAGCAGCCAAGGGGACATAACTAGCACAGATACGCAGTATTTT
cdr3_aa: CASSQGDITSTDTQYF

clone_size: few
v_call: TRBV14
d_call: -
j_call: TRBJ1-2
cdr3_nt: TGTGCCAGCAGCCAAGATCAGGCAGGGCGCTATGGCTACACCTTC
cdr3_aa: CASSQDQAGRYGYTF

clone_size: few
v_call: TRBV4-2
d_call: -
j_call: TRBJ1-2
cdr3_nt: TGTGCCAGCAGCCAAGATGGACAGTATGGCTACACCTTC
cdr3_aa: CASSQDGQYGYTF

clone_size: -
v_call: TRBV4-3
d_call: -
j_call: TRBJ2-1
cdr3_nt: TGCGCCAGCAGCCAAGATACGGAGAATGAGCAGTTCTTC
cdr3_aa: CASSQDTENEQFF

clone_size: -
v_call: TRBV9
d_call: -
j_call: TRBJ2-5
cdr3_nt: TGTGCCAGCAGCGTAGAGGGGTTGGAGACCCAGTACTTC
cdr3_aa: CASSVEGLETQYF

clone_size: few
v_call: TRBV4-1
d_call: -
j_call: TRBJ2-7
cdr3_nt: TGCGCCAGCAGCCCTCGGACTAATTACGAGCAGTACTTC
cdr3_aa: CASSPRTNYEQYF

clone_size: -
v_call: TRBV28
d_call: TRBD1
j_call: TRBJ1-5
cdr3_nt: TGTGCCAGCAGTCCCCCACAGGGGGCGCATCAGCCCCAGCATTTT
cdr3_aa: CASSPPQGAHQPQHF

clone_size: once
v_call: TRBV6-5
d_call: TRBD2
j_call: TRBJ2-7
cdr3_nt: TGTGCCAGCAGTTACGGGCTAGCGGGGGGGCCTGGCGAGCAGTACTTC
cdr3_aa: CASSYGLAGGPGEQYF

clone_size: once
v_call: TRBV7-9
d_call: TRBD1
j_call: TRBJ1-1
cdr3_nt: TGTGCCAGCAGCTTAGACAGGGGTGCAAACACTGAAGCTTTCTTT
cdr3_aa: CASSLDRGANTEAFF

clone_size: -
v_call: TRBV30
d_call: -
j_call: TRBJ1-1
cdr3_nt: TGTGCCTGGAGAGCCCAGGGCCCGGGCAGGAACACTGAAGCTTTCTTT
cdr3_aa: CAWRAQGPGRNTEAFF

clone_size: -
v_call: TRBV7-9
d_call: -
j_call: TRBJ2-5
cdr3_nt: TGTGCCAGCAGCTTAGGGTCAGGATCCCTTCAAGAGACCCAGTACTTC
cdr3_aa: CASSLGSGSLQETQYF

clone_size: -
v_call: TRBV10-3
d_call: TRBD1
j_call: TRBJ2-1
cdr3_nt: TGTGCCATCAGCCGGACAGGCGTGAGCTCCTACAATGAGCAGTTCTTC
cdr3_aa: CAISRTGVSSYNEQFF

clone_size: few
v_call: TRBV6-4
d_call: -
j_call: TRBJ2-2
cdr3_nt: TGTGCCAGCAGTGACTTTGTCGGGGGGCCCGGGGAGCTGTTTTTT
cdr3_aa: CASSDFVGGPGELFF

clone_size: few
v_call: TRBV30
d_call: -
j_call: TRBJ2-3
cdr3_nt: TGTGCCTGGAGTGCTATCCCGGATACGCAGTATTTT
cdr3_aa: CAWSAIPDTQYF

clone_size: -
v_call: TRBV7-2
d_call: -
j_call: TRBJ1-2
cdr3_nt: TGTGCCAGCAGCCCCGTTCGGAGAGGTGGCTACACCTTC
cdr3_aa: CASSPVRRGGYTF

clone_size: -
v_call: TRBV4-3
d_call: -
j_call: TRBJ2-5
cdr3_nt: TGCGCCAGCAGCCGCGGACAGGGAGGGCAAGAGACCCAGTACTTC
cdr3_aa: CASSRGQGGQETQYF

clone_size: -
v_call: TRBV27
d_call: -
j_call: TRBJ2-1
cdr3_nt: TGTGCCAGCAGTACTCACAATGAGCAGTTCTTC
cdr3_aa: CASSTHNEQFF

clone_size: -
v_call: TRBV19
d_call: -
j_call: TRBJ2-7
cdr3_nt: TGTGCCAGTAGTATGGAAAGGGGTTCCTACGAGCAGTACTTC
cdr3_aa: CASSMERGSYEQYF

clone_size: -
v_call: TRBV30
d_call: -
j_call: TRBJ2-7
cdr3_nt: TGTGCCTGGAGTGAGCGAGGGTTTTACGAGCAGTACTTC
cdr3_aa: CAWSERGFYEQYF

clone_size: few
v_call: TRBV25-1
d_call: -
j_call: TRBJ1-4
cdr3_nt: TGTGCCAGCAGTGAATCAATGGGGGCGTTGAATGAAAAACTGTTTTTT
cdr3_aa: CASSESMGALNEKLFF

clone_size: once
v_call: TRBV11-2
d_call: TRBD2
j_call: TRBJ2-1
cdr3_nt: TGTGCCAGCAGCTCATTACGGACTAGCGGGAGGGCTGTTGAGCAGTTCTTC
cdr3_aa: CASSSLRTSGRAVEQFF

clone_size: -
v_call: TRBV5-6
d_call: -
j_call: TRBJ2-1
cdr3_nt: TGTGCCAGCAGCTCTGAGGTCCGCTCCTACAATGAGCAGTTCTTC
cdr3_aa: CASSSEVRSYNEQFF

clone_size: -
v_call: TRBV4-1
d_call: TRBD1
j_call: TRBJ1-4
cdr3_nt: TGCGCCAGCAGGACCCTGGGACAGAACAATGAAAAACTGTTTTTT
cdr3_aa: CASRTLGQNNEKLFF

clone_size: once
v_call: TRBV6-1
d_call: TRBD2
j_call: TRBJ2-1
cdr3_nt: TGTGCCAGCCACCGGCGGGAGATGACCTACAATGAGCAGTTCTTC
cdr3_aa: CASHRREMTYNEQFF

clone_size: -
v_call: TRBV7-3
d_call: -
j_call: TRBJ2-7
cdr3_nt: TGTGCCAGCAGCTTAACTAGCGGATACGAGCAGTACTTC
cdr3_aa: CASSLTSGYEQYF

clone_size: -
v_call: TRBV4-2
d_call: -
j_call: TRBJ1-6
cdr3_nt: TGTGCCAGCAGCCAAGCAGACGGGAGCTCCTATAATTCACCCCTCCACTTT
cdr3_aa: CASSQADGSSYNSPLHF

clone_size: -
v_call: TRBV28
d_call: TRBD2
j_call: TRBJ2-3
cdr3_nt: TGTGCCAGCAGTTTATCGGGAGGTGGCACAGATACGCAGTATTTT
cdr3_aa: CASSLSGGGTDTQYF

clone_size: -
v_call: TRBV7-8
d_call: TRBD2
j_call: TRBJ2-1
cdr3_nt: TGTGCCAGCAGCTTTGGCCTGAGCGGGAGTTACAATGAGCAGTTCTTC
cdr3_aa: CASSFGLSGSYNEQFF

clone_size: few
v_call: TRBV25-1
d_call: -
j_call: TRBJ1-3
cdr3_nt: TGTGCCAGCAGTGGAGGCACGGGTGGAAACACCATATATTTT
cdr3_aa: CASSGGTGGNTIYF

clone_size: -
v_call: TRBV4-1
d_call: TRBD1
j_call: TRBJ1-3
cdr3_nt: TGCGCCAGCAGCCGGATGACAGGGAATAGCGGAAACACCATATATTTT
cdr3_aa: CASSRMTGNSGNTIYF

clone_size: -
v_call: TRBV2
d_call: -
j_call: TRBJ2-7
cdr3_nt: TGTGCCAGCTCGGCGGGCGGGTTCTGGACAGTAGACGAGCAGTACTTC
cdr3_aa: CASSAGGFWTVDEQYF

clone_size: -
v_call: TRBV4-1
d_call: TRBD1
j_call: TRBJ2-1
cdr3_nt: TGCGCCAGCAGGAGCACAGGGGGCAATGAGCAGTTCTTC
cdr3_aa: CASRSTGGNEQFF

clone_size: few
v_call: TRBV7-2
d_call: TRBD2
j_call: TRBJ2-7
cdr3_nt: TGTGCCAGCAGAAGAACCGGGACTAGCGGGGGCACTACCTACGAGCAGTACTTC
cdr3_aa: CASRRTGTSGGTTYEQYF

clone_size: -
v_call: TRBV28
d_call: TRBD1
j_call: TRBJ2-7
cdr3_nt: TGTGCCAGCAACGATCCGCAGGGGGCTCTCTACGAGCAGTACTTC
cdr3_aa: CASNDPQGALYEQYF

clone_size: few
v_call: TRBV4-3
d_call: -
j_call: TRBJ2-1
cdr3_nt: TGCGCCAGCAGCCAAGCCGCAGATTACAATGAGCAGTTCTTC
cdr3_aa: CASSQAADYNEQFF

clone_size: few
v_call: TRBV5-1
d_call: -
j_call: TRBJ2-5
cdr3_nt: TGCGCCAGCTCCTCTGAGGGGGAGGGCCAAGAGACCCAGTACTTC
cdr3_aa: CASSSEGEGQETQYF

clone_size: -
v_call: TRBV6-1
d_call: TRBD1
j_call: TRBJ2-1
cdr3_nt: TGTGCCAGCACTGTGGACAGGGCCCACGTCAATGAGCAGTTCTTC
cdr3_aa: CASTVDRAHVNEQFF

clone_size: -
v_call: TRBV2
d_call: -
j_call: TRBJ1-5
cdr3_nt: TGTGCCAGCAGGCGGCTTGACTATAGCAATCAGCCCCAGCATTTT
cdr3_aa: CASRRLDYSNQPQHF

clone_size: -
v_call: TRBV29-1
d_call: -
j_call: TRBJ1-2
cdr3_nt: TGCAGCGTTGAATATGTAAGAGGGTCTGGCTACACCTTC
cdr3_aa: CSVEYVRGSGYTF

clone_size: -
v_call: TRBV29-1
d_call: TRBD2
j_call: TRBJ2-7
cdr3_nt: TGCAGCGGCCGACTAGCGGGACAGGGCGAGCAGTACTTC
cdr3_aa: CSGRLAGQGEQYF

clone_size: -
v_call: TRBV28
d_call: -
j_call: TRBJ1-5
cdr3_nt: TGTGCCAGCAGTTTAATTTCCCCCCGCCCGGGGCCCCAGCATTTT
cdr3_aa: CASSLISPRPGPQHF

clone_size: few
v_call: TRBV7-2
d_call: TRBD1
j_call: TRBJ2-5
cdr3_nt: TGTGCCAGCAGCTTGGTGACAGGGGGCTTCATAGGAGAGACCCAGTACTTC
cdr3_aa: CASSLVTGGFIGETQYF